Listed below are T cell receptor beta chains from one sample, sequenced in a study of blood T cell repertoires in COVID-19. Sequenced by immunoSEQ multiplex PCR; TCRdb stores in-frame clones only, minus some. The data contain 400,000 to 450,000 clones, less than 95% of them singletons. The sample taken for sequencing was PBMCs or T cells enriched from blood (not recorded which). The source of these receptors is a man between 18 and 29 years old who had recovered from COVID-19. Both conserved end residues are part of each CDR3. The D gene is left open where the match is weak. Part of the rows lack a size; the others show once, few, many or a class for expanded clones.

d_call: TRBD1; j_call: TRBJ2-1; v_call: TRBV2; clone_size: NA; cdr3_aa: CASSADRAYNEQFF; cdr3_nt: TGTGCCAGCAGTGCTGACAGGGCCTACAATGAGCAGTTCTTC
d_call: NA; j_call: TRBJ1-1; v_call: TRBV18; clone_size: NA; cdr3_aa: CASSREDVNSGTEAFF; cdr3_nt: TGTGCCAGCTCACGGGAGGATGTCAACTCGGGGACTGAAGCTTTCTTT
d_call: TRBD1; j_call: TRBJ1-1; v_call: TRBV27; clone_size: once; cdr3_aa: CASRGQGAPTEAFF; cdr3_nt: TGTGCCAGCAGAGGACAGGGGGCTCCGACTGAAGCTTTCTTT
d_call: NA; j_call: TRBJ2-5; v_call: TRBV27; clone_size: NA; cdr3_aa: CASSVYRSGAPQYF; cdr3_nt: TGTGCCAGCAGTGTATACCGCAGCGGCGCCCCCCAGTACTTC
d_call: TRBD1; j_call: TRBJ2-2; v_call: TRBV29-1; clone_size: NA; cdr3_aa: CSVTGTGGTGELFF; cdr3_nt: TGCAGCGTTACCGGGACAGGGGGCACCGGGGAGCTGTTTTTT
d_call: TRBD1; j_call: TRBJ2-1; v_call: TRBV24-1; clone_size: NA; cdr3_aa: CATSDSARQGSWNEQFF; cdr3_nt: TGTGCCACCAGTGATTCCGCAAGACAGGGCTCCTGGAATGAGCAGTTCTTC
d_call: NA; j_call: TRBJ2-1; v_call: TRBV11-1; clone_size: once; cdr3_aa: CASTQPGRFYNEQFF; cdr3_nt: TGTGCCAGCACCCAACCGGGGAGATTCTACAATGAGCAGTTCTTC
d_call: NA; j_call: TRBJ1-2; v_call: TRBV5-4; clone_size: NA; cdr3_aa: CASSPGGGYYGYTF; cdr3_nt: TGTGCCAGCAGCCCCGGGGGGGGGTACTATGGCTACACCTTC
d_call: NA; j_call: TRBJ2-1; v_call: TRBV27; clone_size: NA; cdr3_aa: CASRSLLESSYNEQFF; cdr3_nt: TGTGCCAGCAGGTCTCTTCTAGAGAGCTCCTACAATGAGCAGTTCTTC
d_call: NA; j_call: TRBJ1-2; v_call: TRBV5-1; clone_size: NA; cdr3_aa: CASSLADTANYGYTF; cdr3_nt: TGCGCCAGCAGCTTGGCGGACACAGCTAACTATGGCTACACCTTC
d_call: NA; j_call: TRBJ1-2; v_call: TRBV18; clone_size: NA; cdr3_aa: CASSPASQGNYGYTF; cdr3_nt: TGTGCCAGCTCACCCGCCAGTCAGGGGAACTATGGCTACACCTTC
d_call: NA; j_call: TRBJ2-7; v_call: TRBV5-1; clone_size: NA; cdr3_aa: CASTSGRTYEQYF; cdr3_nt: TGCGCCAGCACGTCAGGCAGAACCTACGAGCAGTACTTC
d_call: TRBD1; j_call: TRBJ1-2; v_call: TRBV7-3; clone_size: NA; cdr3_aa: CASSLNSPGQGIITF; cdr3_nt: TGTGCCAGCAGCTTAAACTCCCCCGGACAGGGAATCATAACCTTC
d_call: TRBD2; j_call: TRBJ2-4; v_call: TRBV4-2; clone_size: NA; cdr3_aa: CASSQMTSGRLNNIQYF; cdr3_nt: TGTGCCAGCAGCCAAATGACTAGCGGGAGGTTGAATAACATTCAGTACTTC
d_call: TRBD1; j_call: TRBJ1-1; v_call: TRBV7-9; clone_size: NA; cdr3_aa: CASIPDRDYVGTEAFF; cdr3_nt: TGTGCCAGCATCCCGGACAGGGATTATGTAGGCACTGAAGCTTTCTTT
d_call: NA; j_call: TRBJ2-5; v_call: TRBV7-6; clone_size: NA; cdr3_aa: CASSPRPGLGEETQYF; cdr3_nt: TGTGCCAGCAGCCCTAGGCCAGGGCTGGGTGAAGAGACCCAGTACTTC
d_call: TRBD1; j_call: TRBJ2-5; v_call: TRBV11-3; clone_size: NA; cdr3_aa: CASSLGQGYIGETQYF; cdr3_nt: TGTGCCAGCAGCCTTGGACAGGGGTATATTGGGGAGACCCAGTACTTC
d_call: NA; j_call: TRBJ2-7; v_call: TRBV7-9; clone_size: NA; cdr3_aa: CASSLGSYEQYF; cdr3_nt: TGTGCCAGCAGCCTCGGCTCCTACGAGCAGTACTTC
d_call: TRBD1; j_call: TRBJ1-6; v_call: TRBV2; clone_size: NA; cdr3_aa: CASRGRQGENSPLHF; cdr3_nt: TGTGCCAGCAGGGGGAGACAGGGGGAGAATTCACCCCTCCACTTT
d_call: NA; j_call: TRBJ2-7; v_call: TRBV10-3; clone_size: NA; cdr3_aa: CAISGTAYEQYF; cdr3_nt: TGTGCCATCAGTGGGACAGCCTACGAGCAGTACTTC
d_call: NA; j_call: TRBJ1-1; v_call: TRBV30; clone_size: few; cdr3_aa: CAWGDTGNTEAFF; cdr3_nt: TGTGCCTGGGGGGACACCGGGAACACTGAAGCTTTCTTT
d_call: NA; j_call: TRBJ2-5; v_call: TRBV23-1; clone_size: few; cdr3_aa: CASSPVGHETQYF; cdr3_nt: TGCGCCAGCAGTCCTGTGGGGCACGAGACCCAGTACTTC
d_call: TRBD1; j_call: TRBJ1-1; v_call: TRBV10-3; clone_size: NA; cdr3_aa: CAISPGTGVNTEAFF; cdr3_nt: TGTGCCATCAGCCCCGGGACAGGGGTGAACACTGAAGCTTTCTTT
d_call: NA; j_call: TRBJ1-4; v_call: TRBV4-2; clone_size: many; cdr3_aa: CASSQVEAGAGEKLFF; cdr3_nt: TGTGCCAGCAGCCAAGTTGAAGCGGGAGCGGGCGAAAAACTGTTTTTT
d_call: NA; j_call: TRBJ1-5; v_call: TRBV19; clone_size: NA; cdr3_aa: CASSIVRNQPQHF; cdr3_nt: TGTGCCAGTAGTATCGTTCGCAATCAGCCCCAGCATTTT
d_call: NA; j_call: TRBJ2-5; v_call: TRBV5-1; clone_size: few; cdr3_aa: CASTRGRGETQYF; cdr3_nt: TGCGCCAGCACTCGAGGACGAGGGGAGACCCAGTACTTC
d_call: NA; j_call: TRBJ1-1; v_call: TRBV7-8; clone_size: NA; cdr3_aa: CASSPRINTEAFF; cdr3_nt: TGTGCCAGCAGCCCCAGGATTAACACTGAAGCTTTCTTT
d_call: TRBD1; j_call: TRBJ2-7; v_call: TRBV7-8; clone_size: NA; cdr3_aa: CASSPGQTYYEQYF; cdr3_nt: TGTGCCAGCTCCCCGGGACAGACCTACTACGAGCAGTACTTC
d_call: TRBD2; j_call: TRBJ2-7; v_call: TRBV28; clone_size: NA; cdr3_aa: CASSWSRGGREQYF; cdr3_nt: TGTGCCAGCAGTTGGTCCCGGGGGGGCCGCGAGCAGTACTTC
d_call: NA; j_call: TRBJ2-7; v_call: TRBV27; clone_size: NA; cdr3_aa: CASRALLTNEQYF; cdr3_nt: TGTGCCAGCAGAGCCTTGCTGACAAACGAGCAGTACTTC
d_call: TRBD1; j_call: TRBJ2-5; v_call: TRBV28; clone_size: few; cdr3_aa: CASSPGQMEETQYF; cdr3_nt: TGTGCCAGCAGCCCGGGACAGATGGAAGAGACCCAGTACTTC
d_call: TRBD1; j_call: TRBJ1-1; v_call: TRBV7-8; clone_size: NA; cdr3_aa: CASSPRTGDSSNTEAFF; cdr3_nt: TGTGCCAGCAGCCCTCGGACAGGGGACTCATCGAACACTGAAGCTTTCTTT
d_call: NA; j_call: TRBJ1-3; v_call: TRBV15; clone_size: NA; cdr3_aa: CATSREKGLGNTIYF; cdr3_nt: TGTGCCACCAGCAGAGAAAAGGGGCTTGGAAACACCATATATTTT
d_call: TRBD2; j_call: TRBJ2-1; v_call: TRBV29-1; clone_size: NA; cdr3_aa: CSVESGLAVNEQFF; cdr3_nt: TGCAGCGTTGAATCGGGACTAGCGGTCAATGAGCAGTTCTTC
d_call: NA; j_call: TRBJ1-6; v_call: TRBV5-4; clone_size: NA; cdr3_aa: CASSRTGNSPLHF; cdr3_nt: TGTGCCAGCAGCCGGACGGGGAATTCACCCCTCCACTTT
d_call: TRBD1; j_call: TRBJ2-1; v_call: TRBV5-8; clone_size: NA; cdr3_aa: CASSTRQGSSYNEQFF; cdr3_nt: TGTGCCAGCAGCACCCGACAGGGTAGCTCCTACAATGAGCAGTTCTTC
d_call: NA; j_call: TRBJ2-7; v_call: TRBV5-1; clone_size: NA; cdr3_aa: CASSPKPGYEQYF; cdr3_nt: TGCGCCAGCAGCCCGAAACCGGGCTACGAGCAGTACTTC
d_call: NA; j_call: TRBJ1-2; v_call: TRBV12-3/TRBV12-4; clone_size: NA; cdr3_aa: CAITRDSNYGYTF; cdr3_nt: TGTGCCATCACCAGGGACTCCAACTATGGCTACACCTTC
d_call: TRBD2; j_call: TRBJ2-2; v_call: TRBV27; clone_size: NA; cdr3_aa: CASSSLAGGNTGELFF; cdr3_nt: TGTGCCAGCAGTTCCTTAGCGGGGGGGAACACCGGGGAGCTGTTTTTT
d_call: NA; j_call: TRBJ2-7; v_call: TRBV5-1; clone_size: NA; cdr3_aa: CASKLGSSTNEQYF; cdr3_nt: TGCGCCAGCAAGCTCGGGTCCTCCACCAACGAGCAGTACTTC
d_call: NA; j_call: TRBJ2-1; v_call: TRBV19; clone_size: NA; cdr3_aa: CASRGLAGNEQFF; cdr3_nt: TGTGCCAGTAGAGGGCTAGCCGGGAATGAGCAGTTCTTC
d_call: NA; j_call: TRBJ2-1; v_call: TRBV7-8; clone_size: NA; cdr3_aa: CASSLVSGRSNEQFF; cdr3_nt: TGTGCCAGCAGCTTAGTTTCAGGGCGTTCCAATGAGCAGTTCTTC